These 10 T cell receptor beta chains were all obtained from the same sample, sequenced in a study of molecular identifiers for immune sequencing clone quantification. One entry per CDR3 protein results from TCRdb running MiXCR on the PCR reads. The sample holds around 480,000 distinct CDR3 sequences, about 26% seen once. Input material: naive CD8+ T cells from blood, with Jurkat cell RNA spiked in. Subset noted: FACS-sorted CD8+CD4-CCR7+CD45RA+ naive T cells. These receptor sequences come from a human donor in good health. Some libraries in this study had Jurkat cell RNA spiked in.

This clonotype was observed at least ten times. The rearrangement uses TRBV3-1 and TRBJ1-1, with TRBD1 matching over 10 bases. The CDR3 spans 17 residues. The V segment lost 7 bases and the J segment 1 base; nucleotides outside the gene matches: 12. The V gene's germline CDR1 is LGHDT and CDR2 YNNKEL (reference sequence). CDR3 bases: TGTGCCAGCACCTCAGAGGACAGGGGGTTTACGAACACTGAAGCTTTCTTT. Amino acid sequence: CASTSEDRGFTNTEAFF.

This clonotype was seen repeatedly, ten times or more. V and J are TRBV9 and TRBJ2-4; a possible D gene is TRBD2 (6 bases). Germline lookup yields CDR1 SGDLS and CDR2 YYNGEE. V gave up 4 bases and J gave up 4 bases, with 15 bases separating them. This CDR3 is built from 15 residues. CDR3 nucleotide sequence: TGTGCCAGCAGCACTGCCGGAGGGGCTAAAAACATTCAGTACTTC. This encodes CASSTAGGAKNIQYF.

This clonotype was counted ten times or more. The chain couples TRBV4-1 to TRBJ2-3; no clear D. Germline CDR1 MGHRA, CDR2 YSYEKL. This CDR3 region has 12 residues. Trimming took off 0 bases at V and 7 bases at J, with 5 bases between the two ends. CDR3 sequence reads: CASSQDSNTQYF. DNA for the CDR3: TGCGCCAGCAGCCAAGACTCTAATACGCAGTATTTT.

This clonotype was observed a few times. The V gene is TRBV20-1, the J gene TRBJ1-3; D is perhaps TRBD1 (5 bases). CDR3 length: 14 amino acids. CDR1 and CDR2 (germline): DFQATT, SNEGSKA (reference sequence). Trimming took off 5 bases at V and 1 base at J, with 12 bases between the two ends. The CDR3 DNA is TGCAGTGCTGGGACGGATTCATCTGGAAACACCATATATTTT. It translates to CSAGTDSSGNTIYF.

This clonotype was recorded at least ten times. The chain couples TRBV4-3 to TRBJ2-7, with 8 bases lining up with TRBD2. V lost 0 bases to trimming and J lost 2 bases; unmatched junction nucleotides: 6. CDR1 is LGHNA and CDR2 is YSLEER in the germline V gene. This CDR3 has 16 amino acids. The CDR3 reads CASSQDRTSGTYEQYF. The CDR3 bases are TGCGCCAGCAGCCAAGATCGCACTAGCGGAACCTACGAGCAGTACTTC.

This clonotype has a count of ten or more. The genes are TRBV28 and TRBJ2-7; TRBD2 might be the D (6 bases). The CDR3 is 13 amino acids. Per germline, CDR1 MDHEN and CDR2 SYDVKM. Deletions cut 6 bases from V and 0 bases from J, with 9 bases between. The chain's CDR3 is CASRFSGSYEQYF. CDR3 in DNA: TGTGCCAGCAGGTTTAGCGGCTCCTACGAGCAGTACTTC.

A word on this clonotype: It may be a read error: a sequence one base away is much more abundant. The chain is built from TRBV4-3 and TRBJ2-7; D gene ambiguous. Germline V gene data show CDR1 as LGHNA and CDR2 as YSLEER. This CDR3 spans 15 amino acids. For the CDR3, the DNA is TGCGCCAGCAGCCAAGATGTAGGTAGTACCTACGAGCAGCACTTC. The encoded protein is CASSQDVGSTYEQHF.

The chain couples TRBV7-9 to TRBJ2-7; a weak D match, TRBD1 (6 bases). The CDR3 extends over 14 amino acids. CDR1 is SEHNR, CDR2 FQNEAQ, per germline (reference sequence). Deletions cut 5 bases from V and 3 bases from J, with 14 bases between. CDR3 DNA sequence: TGTGCCAGCAGCACAAGTGGGGACATCTACGAGCAGTACTTC. It specifies CASSTSGDIYEQYF.

This clonotype has only a few counts. The chain has TRBV29-1 and TRBJ2-1; tentative D call: TRBD2 (6 bases). CDR3 size: 15 residues. The V gene's germline CDR1 is SQVTM and CDR2 ANQGSEA. V was shortened by 0 bases and J by 4 bases, with 13 bases between the two germline ends. The CDR3 sequence is CSVEESLALYNEQFF. CDR3 coding DNA: TGCAGCGTTGAAGAGAGCCTAGCGCTTTACAATGAGCAGTTCTTC.

This clonotype was seen many times. The rearrangement joins TRBV28 to TRBJ2-3; TRBD1 matches 11 bases. The CDR3 runs 14 residues. V dropped 4 bases and J dropped 3; count of bases not matched to a gene: 0. Germline lookup yields CDR1 MDHEN and CDR2 SYDVKM. CDR3 loop: CASSWDRGTDTQYF. CDR3 sequence (DNA): TGTGCCAGCAGTTGGGACAGGGGGACAGATACGCAGTATTTT. Combining the CDR3 with reference TRBV28 and TRBJ2-3 gives the whole variable domain DVKVTQSSRYLVKRTGEKVFLECVQDMDHENMFWYRQDPGLGLRLIYFSYDVKMKEKGDIPEGYSVSREKKERFSLILESASTNQTSMYLCASSWDRGTDTQYFGPGTRLTVL.